Listed below are T cell receptor beta chains from one sample, sequenced in a study of glioma-infiltrating T cells. Each CDR3 protein gets one entry after TCRdb re-called the multiplex PCR reads with MiXCR. Here the sample spans 300,000 to 450,000 distinct CDR3 sequences, about 40% being singletons. Material: glioma tissue, nonneoplastic brain tissue, or PBMCs (not recorded which). The receptor set was obtained from a human donor with low-grade glioma or glioblastoma, undergoing nonglioma brain surgery, or in good health (not recorded which). Both conserved end residues are part of each CDR3. Fields, in order: J gene, V gene, CDR3 protein.

>TRBJ1-5|TRBV19
CASSMDSRQPQHF
>TRBJ1-3|TRBV27
CASRLTGLSGNTIYF
>TRBJ2-3|TRBV20-1
CSARDQFGGRASQYF
>TRBJ2-3|TRBV28
CATTGREGLTDTQYF
>TRBJ1-6|TRBV28
CASTERWGGAHNSPLHF
>TRBJ2-1|TRBV7-6
CASSLSTASYNEQFF
>TRBJ1-1|TRBV10-3
CAISGTGVTEAFF
>TRBJ2-1|TRBV25-1
CASSYLGTSSSYNKQFF
>TRBJ2-5|TRBV7-7
CASSLGLTGQETQYF
>TRBJ1-2|TRBV6-1
CATRGLMETGYTF
>TRBJ1-5|TRBV20-1
CSARDGDRVNQPQHF
>TRBJ2-7|TRBV28
CASRLGQALPYEQYF
>TRBJ1-5|TRBV5-1
CASSPVDGRAAINQPQHF
>TRBJ2-7|TRBV20-1
CSARYPRTPGQRYEQYF
>TRBJ1-5|TRBV28
CASSAGQLNQPQHF
>TRBJ2-1|TRBV19
CASSIGDRVSNEQFF
>TRBJ2-2|TRBV20-1
CSARTSDGTGELFF
>TRBJ1-1|TRBV20-1
CSAPRQGGRTEAFF
>TRBJ2-3|TRBV20-1
CSARGTSRMDTQYF
>TRBJ2-1|TRBV6-6
CASSSPLAGGPNSYNEQFF
>TRBJ2-5|TRBV7-2
CASSLNRAQETQYF
>TRBJ1-1|TRBV15
CATSRGPRRSNTEAFF
>TRBJ2-1|TRBV28
CASTGPGQAYNEQFF
>TRBJ1-1|TRBV18
CASSPVEGTEAFF
>TRBJ2-7|TRBV18
CASSRTAESYEQYF
>TRBJ2-1|TRBV12-3/TRBV12-4
CASSWAGEQFF
>TRBJ2-7|TRBV6-2/TRBV6-3
CASSHPPGLKYEQYF
>TRBJ2-1|TRBV12-3/TRBV12-4
CASSPGVSSYSEQFF
>TRBJ1-6|TRBV6-1
CASTTGSTNSPLHF
>TRBJ1-1|TRBV27
CASSLEQGGATEAFF
>TRBJ1-2|TRBV20-1
CSARDRTGSNGYTF
>TRBJ2-5|TRBV25-1
CASSELGACETQYF
>TRBJ2-1|TRBV27
CASSLTGAHEQFF
>TRBJ2-5|TRBV6-2/TRBV6-3
CASSRLAGEQETQYF
>TRBJ1-5|TRBV6-1
CASSEMGVGQPKHF
>TRBJ2-2|TRBV12-3/TRBV12-4
CASSYGRGTGELFF
>TRBJ2-5|TRBV9
CASSVEGGQQETQYF